The T cell receptor beta chain described here comes from a study of blood T cell repertoires in COVID-19. Study at large: COVID-19 samples, acute and convalescent, were from the United States, Italy and Spain. T cells, B-cell-depleted T cells, or PBMCs supplied cDNA or gDNA.

Libraries were prepared by immunoSEQ multiplex PCR; TCRdb keeps only in-frame clonotypes and omits some of them. The sample lists about 160,000 clones; 70% to 85% were seen once. The CDR3 runs 14 residues. The V segment lost 3 bases and the J segment 6 bases; nucleotides outside the gene matches: 6. In germline, CDR1 is DFQATT, CDR2 SNEGSKA (reference sequence). This chain links TRBV20-1 with TRBJ2-3; 10 bases map to TRBD1. The clonotype originates from a woman in her 40s with COVID-19, enrolled during active disease. Sequencing was carried out using peripheral blood. For the CDR3, the DNA is TGCAGTGCTAGTACGGGACAGGGGTACGATACGCAGTATTTT. Translated: CSASTGQGYDTQYF.